This paragraph reports one TCR beta chain. Its antigen is unknown. The input lacks base qualities; no much larger clone sits a single base away. The time point tag for this specimen amounts to: baseline before first vaccination. Vaccinee samples were obtained from the UK trials COV001 and COV002, which included a single-blind randomized controlled phase 2/3 trial of AZD1222 (ChAdOx1 nCoV-19) in healthy adults. For TCRbeta chain sequencing, PBMC samples were collected from trial participants at day 0 and at day 28 after the second dose. The CDR3 regions of human TCRbeta chains were subjected to immunosequencing. For the original study's pipeline: Repertoire TCRs were checked for matches against a reference library of SARS-CoV-2-specific TCRs that had been generated using the MIRA antigen-specificity platform. Breadth was defined as the fraction of unique TCRs that were SARS-CoV-2-associated. Depth was defined as the fraction of total T cells that were SARS-CoV-2-associated. Using the MIRA data, each spike-specific TCR was assigned both to the spike region to which the TCR was reactive and to a CD4 or CD8 class. Log10-transformed breadth and depth values were compared by one-way ANOVA with Sidak's multiple comparisons tests. The immuneACCESS repertoire file appears here via TCRdb, limited to in-frame rearrangements. These files lack a portion of the clones; in checked studies, under half of the deficit traces to unresolved V genes, and the cause of the others is not known. That table gives V, J and clone size, and the DNA gave D and trimming. In this sample the table shows some 96,000 clones, more than 75% of which occur a single time. The ten largest clonotypes hold approximately 16% of the sample.

These data come from a study of T cell responses to AZD1222 COVID-19 vaccine (dated by TCRdb to the early 2020s). About the study as a whole: AZD1222 recipients with second doses at about 4 weeks or about 12 weeks were pooled, because spike-specific TCR depth and breadth did not differ between schedules. TCR sequencing covered 230 to 250 trial participants: 200 to 220 given two doses of AZD1222 and approximately 26 given two doses of MenACWY control vaccine. Enrollment into the trials was organized by age into subgroups of 18-55, 56-69 and 70-plus years, and those subgroups contained approximately 160, 26 and 62 TCR-sequenced participants, respectively.

What the study reported, not specific to this receptor: Spike-specific TCR breadth and depth rose significantly after two AZD1222 doses compared with day 0 and with MenACWY recipients. Reportedly, close to half of the unique spike-specific TCRs recognized epitopes lying outside the regions that are mutated in the B.1.351 and B.1.1.7 variants. Because no samples from the day 14 peak response were available, repertoires could be characterized only after the peak T cell response. Participants were mostly white British, with more females than males. The authors suggested clonal diversity may have been underestimated. The 56-69-year group was small, and its depth increase did not reach significance, likely because of low power. Conclusions about previously exposed vaccinees are limited, since just 5 to 7 AZD1222 recipients were seropositive for SARS-CoV-2 at baseline. Vaccine-associated CD4 TCRs spanned the whole spike protein, with dominant responses in regions 160-218 and 743-854.

The material was peripheral blood, obtained on day 0 of AZD1222 vaccination. This clonotype originated in an adult in good health.

CDR3 region: CASSVDRGNSPLHF. The nucleotide sequence is TGTGCCAGCAGTGTCGACAGGGGGAATTCACCCCTCCACTTT. The chain is assembled from TRBV6-2 or TRBV6-3 and TRBJ1-6; 9 middle bases align to TRBD1. For CDR1 and CDR2, the germline V gene lists MNHEY and SVGEGT. The CDR3 holds 14 amino acids from the cysteine to the phenylalanine. Here the CDR3 DNA is all that survives: 42 bases in frame from base 1. V is cut back by 5 bases and J by 7 bases, with 3 bases in the junction unmatched.